Listed below are T cell receptor beta chains from one sample, sequenced in a study of T cell repertoires in aging, cancer and after chemotherapy. Using its own MiXCR run on the multiplex PCR reads, TCRdb lists one record per CDR3 protein. The sample yields some 8,500 distinct CDR3 sequences, 35% to 50% seen once. The sample taken for sequencing was blood. These receptors all stem from a human donor with a solid tumor. Both conserved end residues are part of each CDR3. The D gene is left open where the match is weak. Clone size is stated in some rows and not others, as once, few, many or a class when expanded.

V gene: TRBV6-5
D gene: -
J gene: TRBJ2-7
clone size: -
CDR3 protein: CASGYEQYF
CDR3 DNA: TGTGCCAGCGGCTACGAGCAGTACTTC

V gene: TRBV19
D gene: TRBD1
J gene: TRBJ2-3
clone size: few
CDR3 protein: CASKNRGAHTDTQYF
CDR3 DNA: TGTGCCAGTAAGAACAGGGGGGCCCACACAGATACGCAGTATTTT

V gene: TRBV29-1
D gene: -
J gene: TRBJ2-2
clone size: -
CDR3 protein: CSVDRDGSGELFF
CDR3 DNA: TGCAGCGTTGACAGGGACGGCTCCGGGGAGCTGTTTTTT

V gene: TRBV30
D gene: -
J gene: TRBJ2-5
clone size: -
CDR3 protein: CAWSPSRETQYF
CDR3 DNA: TGTGCCTGGAGTCCCAGCCGGGAGACCCAGTACTTC

V gene: TRBV12-3/TRBV12-4
D gene: -
J gene: TRBJ1-1
clone size: -
CDR3 protein: CASSLRQGTEAFF
CDR3 DNA: TGTGCCAGCAGTTTACGGCAGGGCACTGAAGCTTTCTTT

V gene: TRBV5-6
D gene: TRBD2
J gene: TRBJ2-5
clone size: -
CDR3 protein: CASRTWGGGETQYF
CDR3 DNA: TGTGCCAGCAGAACGTGGGGGGGAGGGGAGACCCAGTACTTC

V gene: TRBV6-5
D gene: TRBD1
J gene: TRBJ1-5
clone size: few
CDR3 protein: CASSPTGGNQPQHF
CDR3 DNA: TGTGCCAGCAGTCCGACAGGGGGCAACCAGCCCCAGCATTTT

V gene: TRBV27
D gene: -
J gene: TRBJ2-7
clone size: once
CDR3 protein: CASSISRRGLGEQYF
CDR3 DNA: TGTGCCAGCAGTATCTCCAGGAGAGGGCTCGGCGAGCAGTACTTC

V gene: TRBV13
D gene: -
J gene: TRBJ1-4
clone size: medium-sized
CDR3 protein: CASRIQGSGEKLFF
CDR3 DNA: TGTGCCAGCAGGATACAGGGAAGTGGCGAAAAACTGTTTTTT

V gene: TRBV19
D gene: -
J gene: TRBJ1-3
clone size: -
CDR3 protein: CASGVGPTAGNTIYF
CDR3 DNA: TGTGCCAGTGGTGTCGGACCGACTGCCGGAAACACCATATATTTT

V gene: TRBV7-9
D gene: -
J gene: TRBJ1-6
clone size: -
CDR3 protein: CASRLLNNSPLHF
CDR3 DNA: TGTGCCAGCAGGTTATTGAATAATTCACCCCTCCACTTT

V gene: TRBV18
D gene: -
J gene: TRBJ2-2
clone size: -
CDR3 protein: CASSPSYRDHTGELFF
CDR3 DNA: TGTGCCAGCTCACCATCATACAGGGATCACACCGGGGAGCTGTTTTTT

V gene: TRBV6-1
D gene: -
J gene: TRBJ2-7
clone size: few
CDR3 protein: CASSEAQGTNEQYF
CDR3 DNA: TGTGCCAGCAGTGAAGCGCAGGGGACAAACGAGCAGTACTTC

V gene: TRBV29-1
D gene: -
J gene: TRBJ1-1
clone size: few
CDR3 protein: CSVDWGRNTEAFF
CDR3 DNA: TGCAGCGTTGATTGGGGAAGGAACACTGAAGCTTTCTTT

V gene: TRBV11-3
D gene: -
J gene: TRBJ2-1
clone size: few
CDR3 protein: CASSLGPFIERAPKEQFF
CDR3 DNA: TGTGCCAGCAGCTTAGGCCCATTTATCGAGCGGGCTCCGAAAGAGCAGTTCTTC

V gene: TRBV24-1
D gene: TRBD1
J gene: TRBJ2-7
clone size: -
CDR3 protein: CATSDPDRAYEQYF
CDR3 DNA: TGTGCCACCAGTGATCCGGACAGGGCCTACGAGCAGTACTTC

V gene: TRBV11-3
D gene: TRBD1
J gene: TRBJ2-1
clone size: few
CDR3 protein: CASSLDRGHNEQFF
CDR3 DNA: TGTGCCAGCAGCTTGGACAGGGGACACAATGAGCAGTTCTTC

V gene: TRBV18
D gene: -
J gene: TRBJ1-1
clone size: -
CDR3 protein: CASSPGINEAFF
CDR3 DNA: TGTGCCAGCTCACCAGGGATTAACGAAGCTTTCTTT

V gene: TRBV11-3
D gene: -
J gene: TRBJ1-1
clone size: few
CDR3 protein: CASSFSSANTEAFF
CDR3 DNA: TGTGCCAGCAGCTTCAGCTCTGCCAACACTGAAGCTTTCTTT

V gene: TRBV12-3/TRBV12-4
D gene: TRBD1
J gene: TRBJ2-1
clone size: -
CDR3 protein: CASTIGTGVNNEQFF
CDR3 DNA: TGTGCCAGCACCATCGGGACAGGGGTGAACAATGAGCAGTTCTTC

V gene: TRBV29-1
D gene: -
J gene: TRBJ1-1
clone size: -
CDR3 protein: CSVRGTSGSTEAFF
CDR3 DNA: TGCAGCGTGAGGGGGACTAGCGGGAGCACTGAAGCTTTCTTT

V gene: TRBV18
D gene: -
J gene: TRBJ2-7
clone size: -
CDR3 protein: CASSARTAEQYF
CDR3 DNA: TGTGCCAGCTCAGCAAGGACAGCCGAGCAGTACTTC

V gene: TRBV7-4
D gene: -
J gene: TRBJ2-3
clone size: -
CDR3 protein: CASSRRGGADTQYF
CDR3 DNA: TGTGCCAGCAGCCGTAGGGGGGGCGCGGATACGCAGTATTTT

V gene: TRBV18
D gene: -
J gene: TRBJ1-1
clone size: -
CDR3 protein: CASSPRLLDTEAFF
CDR3 DNA: TGTGCCAGCTCACCCCGGCTATTGGACACTGAAGCTTTCTTT

V gene: TRBV5-4
D gene: -
J gene: TRBJ2-1
clone size: -
CDR3 protein: CASGRSGRNEQFF
CDR3 DNA: TGTGCCAGCGGCAGGTCGGGTCGCAATGAGCAGTTCTTC

V gene: TRBV5-5
D gene: -
J gene: TRBJ2-7
clone size: few
CDR3 protein: CASSLDYARSYEQYF
CDR3 DNA: TGTGCCAGCAGCTTGGATTACGCCCGCTCCTACGAGCAGTACTTC

V gene: TRBV6-5
D gene: -
J gene: TRBJ2-5
clone size: medium-sized
CDR3 protein: CASTTDTQEAQYF
CDR3 DNA: TGTGCCAGCACCACGGATACTCAAGAGGCCCAGTACTTC

V gene: TRBV29-1
D gene: -
J gene: TRBJ1-4
clone size: medium-sized
CDR3 protein: CSTRGYGTEKLFF
CDR3 DNA: TGCAGCACGAGGGGCTACGGGACCGAAAAACTGTTTTTT

V gene: TRBV12-3/TRBV12-4
D gene: -
J gene: TRBJ1-4
clone size: medium-sized
CDR3 protein: CASSLSQGGEKLFF
CDR3 DNA: TGTGCCAGCAGTTTAAGTCAGGGAGGCGAAAAACTGTTTTTT

V gene: TRBV6-2/TRBV6-3
D gene: -
J gene: TRBJ1-4
clone size: few
CDR3 protein: CASSLDSYGGEEKLFF
CDR3 DNA: TGTGCCAGCAGTCTGGACAGTTACGGGGGTGAAGAAAAACTGTTTTTT

V gene: TRBV11-1
D gene: -
J gene: TRBJ1-3
clone size: -
CDR3 protein: CASSFGGPAGNTIYF
CDR3 DNA: TGTGCCAGCAGCTTTGGGGGGCCGGCTGGAAACACCATATATTTT

V gene: TRBV24-1
D gene: TRBD2
J gene: TRBJ2-1
clone size: -
CDR3 protein: CATSMGPVTGGPGNEQFF
CDR3 DNA: TGTGCCACCAGTATGGGTCCGGTCACGGGAGGGCCGGGTAATGAGCAGTTCTTC

V gene: TRBV29-1
D gene: -
J gene: TRBJ2-2
clone size: large
CDR3 protein: CSVGGQFDTGELFF
CDR3 DNA: TGCAGCGTTGGAGGGCAGTTCGACACCGGGGAGCTGTTTTTT

V gene: TRBV11-3
D gene: -
J gene: TRBJ1-2
clone size: few
CDR3 protein: CASSSSTSSRGGYTF
CDR3 DNA: TGTGCCAGCAGCTCGTCGACAAGCTCGAGGGGAGGCTACACCTTC

V gene: TRBV23-1
D gene: -
J gene: TRBJ1-5
clone size: once
CDR3 protein: CASPPREGRPQHF
CDR3 DNA: TGCGCCAGCCCTCCCAGGGAAGGGCGGCCCCAGCATTTT

V gene: TRBV11-3
D gene: -
J gene: TRBJ1-1
clone size: -
CDR3 protein: CASSLNRGSAFF
CDR3 DNA: TGTGCCAGCAGCTTAAACCGTGGTTCAGCTTTCTTT

V gene: TRBV11-3
D gene: TRBD2
J gene: TRBJ2-1
clone size: -
CDR3 protein: CASSLLRERNEQFF
CDR3 DNA: TGTGCCAGCAGCTTACTGCGGGAGCGGAATGAGCAGTTCTTC

V gene: TRBV11-3
D gene: TRBD1
J gene: TRBJ2-1
clone size: medium-sized
CDR3 protein: CASSPQGVFNEQFF
CDR3 DNA: TGTGCCAGCAGCCCTCAGGGGGTCTTTAATGAGCAGTTCTTC

V gene: TRBV29-1
D gene: -
J gene: TRBJ2-1
clone size: medium-sized
CDR3 protein: CSVDTTGSWSTVNEQFF
CDR3 DNA: TGCAGCGTTGATACCACAGGGAGTTGGAGTACGGTCAATGAGCAGTTCTTC

V gene: TRBV10-3
D gene: -
J gene: TRBJ2-3
clone size: -
CDR3 protein: CAIRRSLFTDTQYF
CDR3 DNA: TGTGCCATCAGGCGATCACTGTTCACAGATACGCAGTATTTT

V gene: TRBV19
D gene: -
J gene: TRBJ2-7
clone size: -
CDR3 protein: CASSIDPRVVYEQYF
CDR3 DNA: TGTGCCAGTAGTATAGATCCCAGGGTGGTGTACGAGCAGTACTTC

V gene: TRBV6-5
D gene: TRBD1
J gene: TRBJ2-2
clone size: -
CDR3 protein: CASRKDRVSLTGELFF
CDR3 DNA: TGTGCCAGCAGAAAGGACAGGGTATCGCTCACCGGGGAGCTGTTTTTT

V gene: TRBV6-5
D gene: -
J gene: TRBJ1-2
clone size: few
CDR3 protein: CASSYSGGNYGYTF
CDR3 DNA: TGTGCCAGCAGTTACTCCGGCGGAAACTATGGCTACACCTTC

V gene: TRBV6-4
D gene: TRBD1
J gene: TRBJ2-3
clone size: -
CDR3 protein: CASSPIGTEADTQYF
CDR3 DNA: TGTGCCAGCAGCCCCATCGGGACAGAAGCAGATACGCAGTATTTT

V gene: TRBV11-3
D gene: -
J gene: TRBJ1-2
clone size: -
CDR3 protein: CASSRSGGEYYGYTF
CDR3 DNA: TGTGCCAGCAGTCGCTCCGGGGGCGAGTACTATGGCTACACCTTC

V gene: TRBV11-3
D gene: -
J gene: TRBJ2-2
clone size: medium-sized
CDR3 protein: CASSLPFGRRSTGELFF
CDR3 DNA: TGTGCCAGCAGCTTACCCTTTGGGAGACGAAGCACCGGGGAGCTGTTTTTT

V gene: TRBV4-2
D gene: TRBD2
J gene: TRBJ2-3
clone size: -
CDR3 protein: CASSEKREAADTQYF
CDR3 DNA: TGTGCCAGCAGCGAGAAGCGGGAGGCAGCAGATACGCAGTATTTT